These 16 T cell receptor beta chains were all obtained from the same sample, sequenced in a study of T cell repertoires in cytomegalovirus infection. Their recognized antigens are unknown. TCRdb called the reads again in MiXCR, with one record for every CDR3 protein. The sample lists 750,000 to 950,000 distinct CDR3 sequences, about 28% occurring once. Specimen: cultured CD8+ T cells from PBMCs, collected from culture after CMV antigen stimulation. The receptors here all came from a human donor in good health (CMV status not recorded). Some clones in this sample may be carry-over from other donors' samples.

The chain couples TRBV27 to TRBJ2-2; 9 bases map to TRBD1. This CDR3 is built from 16 residues. Germline V gene sequence: CDR1 MNHEY, CDR2 SMNVEV (reference sequence). V shed 1 base and J 6 bases; nucleotides not matched to a gene: 6. The CDR3 DNA sequence: TGTGCCAGCAGTTTATTAGGAACAGGGGGCCCCGGGGAGCTGTTTTTT. It encodes CASSLLGTGGPGELFF.

The V call is TRBV12-3 or TRBV12-4, the J call TRBJ2-3; a possible D gene is TRBD2 (6 bases). V shed 7 bases and J shed 2 bases, with 22 bases lying between them. CDR3 length: 17 residues. CDR3 residues: CASNTRGTSTFTDTQYF. The CDR3 DNA reads as TGTGCCAGCAATACACGAGGAACTAGCACCTTCACAGATACGCAGTATTTT.

This clonotype was observed a few times. This chain connects TRBV19 to TRBJ2-5; D may be TRBD1 or TRBD2 (7 bases each). There are 15 residues in the CDR3. The germline gives CDR1 LNHDA, CDR2 SQIVND (reference sequence). V gave up 3 bases and J gave up 4 bases, with 15 bases separating them. The CDR3 DNA follows: TGTGCCAGTAGTATGGGGAGGGGGCAGGGAGAGACCCAGTACTTC. Its translation is CASSMGRGQGETQYF.

This clonotype was seen a handful of times. This chain joins TRBV5-6 and TRBJ2-7; D might be TRBD1 (6 bases). V lost 2 bases and J 5 bases, leaving 14 bases between the germline ends. Looked up from germline, CDR1 is SGHDT and CDR2 is YYEEEE. The CDR3 is 14 residues long. CDR3 residues: CASSFWQQGHEQYF. For the CDR3, the DNA is TGTGCCAGCAGCTTTTGGCAACAGGGCCACGAGCAGTACTTC.

The chain has TRBV27 and TRBJ1-5; 8 bases line up with TRBD1. V shed 5 bases, J shed 7 bases, and the junction held 13 bases outside the gene matches. This CDR3 has 16 amino acids. From germline, CDR1 is MNHEY and CDR2 SMNVEV (reference sequence). The CDR3 DNA follows: TGTGCCAGCAGTCCCTACTGGACAGGGAATTCCCAGCCCCAGCATTTT. Protein product: CASSPYWTGNSQPQHF.

The chain recombines TRBV2 with TRBJ2-1; the match to TRBD1 covers 7 bases. V lost 11 bases to trimming and J lost 8 bases; unmatched junction nucleotides: 9. There are 12 residues in the CDR3. Per the germline V gene, CDR1 is SNHLY and CDR2 is FYNNEI. This CDR3 reads CASPTGRHEQFF. In DNA, the CDR3 is TGTGCCTCCCCGACAGGGCGCCATGAGCAGTTCTTC.

Many counts were recorded for this clonotype. This chain joins TRBV6-1 and TRBJ1-5; D not resolved. The CDR3 runs to 12 residues. Trimming cost V 7 bases and J 3 bases, with 7 bases left between them. Germline values: CDR1 MNHNS, CDR2 SASEGT. CDR3 in amino acids: CASNSPNQPQHF. The CDR3 bases are TGTGCCAGCAACAGCCCCAATCAGCCCCAGCATTTT.

This clonotype showed up just a few times. The chain is built from TRBV7-9 and TRBJ1-4, with 9 bases that match TRBD1. CDR3 length: 15 residues. Germline V lookup: CDR1 SEHNR, CDR2 FQNEAQ (reference sequence). Germline trimming cut 6 bases from V and 7 bases from J; bases unmatched to any gene: 9. The CDR3 is CASRTGTGQGEKLFF. The CDR3 bases are TGTGCCAGCAGAACCGGGACAGGGCAGGGTGAAAAACTGTTTTTT.

The table lists this clonotype with many counts. The V call is TRBV7-8, the J call TRBJ1-1; D may be TRBD1 (5 bases). The CDR3 extends over 17 amino acids. Germline V gene lookup returns CDR1 SGHVS and CDR2 FQNEAQ. Trimming took 5 bases from V and 1 from J, leaving 20 bases between them. The CDR3 sequence: CASSPRRVSDSNTEAFF. In DNA, the CDR3 is TGTGCCAGCAGCCCGCGCAGGGTTTCGGACTCGAACACTGAAGCTTTCTTT.

This clonotype was found many times. The chain uses TRBV6-2 or TRBV6-3 and TRBJ2-7; D unresolved. CDR3 length: 10 residues. The germline V gene encodes CDR1 MNHEY and CDR2 SVGEGT. The V end was cut by 6 bases, the J end by 3 bases, with 3 bases between. The CDR3 sequence: CASRDYEQYF. The CDR3 DNA is TGTGCCAGCAGGGACTACGAGCAGTACTTC.

This clonotype turned up a few times. The chain links TRBV12-3 or TRBV12-4 to TRBJ1-2; D is unclear. This CDR3 comprises 14 residues. V dropped 3 bases and J dropped 7 bases, with 15 bases sitting between them. The CDR3 spells CASSFGLEGGGYTF. The DNA for the CDR3 is TGTGCCAGCAGTTTTGGGTTGGAGGGAGGTGGCTACACCTTC.

The chain joins TRBV10-3 to TRBJ2-7; the match to TRBD1 covers 8 bases. V shed 3 bases and J 4 bases; nucleotides not matched to a gene: 5. The CDR3 consists of 14 residues. Germline V gene sequence: CDR1 ENHRY, CDR2 SYGVKD. The CDR3 DNA reads TGTGCCATCAGTGAATCTGGACAGGGTTACGAGCAGTACGTC. Its translation is CAISESGQGYEQYV.

This clonotype was observed once. The chain is built from TRBV28 and TRBJ1-2, with D tentatively TRBD1 (6 bases). CDR3 length: 17 residues. From germline, CDR1 is MDHEN and CDR2 SYDVKM. Trimming removed 5 bases from V and 7 bases from J, with 26 bases in between. CDR3: CASSTRATPTLRGGYTF. DNA for the CDR3: TGTGCCAGCAGTACAAGGGCAACACCCACTCTCAGGGGTGGCTACACCTTC.

This rearrangement joins TRBV27 to TRBJ1-1; the D gene is possibly TRBD1 (5 bases). V was clipped by 0 bases and J by 2 bases, with 10 bases between them. The CDR3 runs to 15 residues. The germline V gene encodes CDR1 MNHEY and CDR2 SMNVEV (reference sequence). CDR3 coding DNA: TGTGCCAGCAGTTTATCTCCCGGGACTAACACTGAAGCTTTCTTT. It codes for CASSLSPGTNTEAFF.

This rearrangement joins TRBV12-3 or TRBV12-4 to TRBJ2-3; D is uncertain. Trimming shortened V by 1 base and J by 1 base, and 6 bases separated the two germline ends. This CDR3 is 14 amino acids long. The CDR3 here is CASSLVLGTDTQYF. In DNA, the CDR3 is TGTGCCAGCAGTTTAGTATTGGGCACAGATACGCAGTATTTT.

V and J are TRBV27 and TRBJ1-2; D remains ambiguous. The CDR3 is made up of 13 amino acids. Trimming shortened V by 3 bases and J by 1 base, and 6 bases separated the two germline ends. CDR1 is MNHEY and CDR2 is SMNVEV in the germline V gene (reference sequence). This chain's CDR3 is CASSLGFNYGYTF. DNA for the CDR3: TGTGCCAGCAGTTTGGGGTTTAACTATGGCTACACCTTC.